This T cell receptor beta chain is drawn from a study of OX40 agonist ivuxolimab in advanced cancers. The CDR3 runs to 16 residues. Per germline, CDR1 LNHDA and CDR2 SQIVND (reference sequence). Losses at the gene ends were 3 bases for V and 0 bases for J; bases not matched to a gene: 2. TCRdb's table, derived via immunoSEQ multiplex PCR, lists solely in-frame clones and lacks some. Of under 20,000 clones listed, roughly four fifths were seen once; the top ten hold 3.1%. The source was CD4+ or CD8+ T cells sorted from blood, collected in a trial of the OX40 agonist ivuxolimab. This sequence joins TRBV19 and TRBJ2-2; 9 nucleotides line up with TRBD1. The clonotype originates from an adult with an advanced solid tumor such as melanoma, head and neck, liver or kidney cancer. The CDR3 DNA follows: TGTGCCAGTAGTATCGGACAGGGGCCGAACACCGGGGAGCTGTTTTTT. Translation gives CASSIGQGPNTGELFF.